These T cell receptor beta chains were read from a single sample in a study of blood T cell repertoires in COVID-19. Libraries were prepared by immunoSEQ multiplex PCR; TCRdb keeps only in-frame clonotypes and omits some of them. The data contain about 270,000 clones, roughly 85% of them singletons. The sample was peripheral blood. The receptors come from a human donor in a cohort sampled during active COVID-19. Each CDR3 is given with its conserved first and last residue. The D gene is left open where the match is weak. Expanded clones are given a class, and other clones once, few, many or no size at all.

size	V	J	D	DNA	CDR3
-	TRBV3-1/TRBV3-2	TRBJ1-2	TRBD1	TGTGCCAGCAGCTCACATACAATTGGACAGGGACCTTACACCTTC	CASSSHTIGQGPYTF
-	TRBV6-5	TRBJ2-1	-	TGTGCCAGCAGTTATCGAGGGAGATGGATGAGGAATGAGCAGTTCTTC	CASSYRGRWMRNEQFF
-	TRBV5-1	TRBJ2-7	-	TGCGCCAGCAGCTTGAGCGGTGACTTCTACGAGCAGTACTTC	CASSLSGDFYEQYF
-	TRBV19	TRBJ2-6	-	TGTGCCAGTAGTATATCGGGCCAGGGTACATTCTCTGGGGCCAACGTCCTGACTTTC	CASSISGQGTFSGANVLTF
-	TRBV5-1	TRBJ2-5	TRBD1	TGCGCCAGCAGCTTAGGACAGGGCGTCCCAGAGACCCAGTACTTC	CASSLGQGVPETQYF
few	TRBV12-3/TRBV12-4	TRBJ2-7	TRBD1	TGTGCCAGCAGTTGGGACAGCTACGAGCAGTACTTC	CASSWDSYEQYF
-	TRBV10-2	TRBJ2-7	TRBD2	TGCGCCAGCACGGTTGCGGGAGATGGCGAGCAGTACTTC	CASTVAGDGEQYF
-	TRBV5-1	TRBJ1-1	-	TGCGCCAGCAGTACAGTCTTTAGGACTGAAGCTTTCTTT	CASSTVFRTEAFF
-	TRBV21-1	TRBJ1-5	-	TGTGCCAGCAGCACCGGGACAGTACTTAGCAATCAGCCCCAGCATTTT	CASSTGTVLSNQPQHF
-	TRBV7-2	TRBJ2-7	-	TGTGCCAGCAGCTCCCAGACTAGTCAGCAGTACTTC	CASSSQTSQQYF
-	TRBV20-1	TRBJ2-3	TRBD2	TGCAGTGCTGAGCGGGAGGTCACGCAGTATTTT	CSAEREVTQYF
-	TRBV18	TRBJ2-5	TRBD1	TGTGCCAGCTCACCAAGGACAGGGGGCTTAGAGACCCAGTACTTC	CASSPRTGGLETQYF
-	TRBV6-5	TRBJ2-2	-	TGTGCCAGCAGTTTCTGGAACACCGGGGAGCTGTTTTTT	CASSFWNTGELFF
few	TRBV5-7	TRBJ2-7	-	TGTGCCGTCGGAGGCCTGTACGAGCAGTACTTC	CAVGGLYEQYF
-	TRBV19	TRBJ1-2	-	TGTGCCAGTACCCGGGGGAGGGGAAAGATCGGTAACTATGGCTACACCTTC	CASTRGRGKIGNYGYTF
-	TRBV3-1/TRBV3-2	TRBJ2-5	TRBD2	TGTGCCAGCAGCCTGCGGGAGAGTGGGACCCAGTACTTC	CASSLRESGTQYF
-	TRBV4-1	TRBJ1-1	TRBD1	TGCGCCAGCAGTGCCGGGACAGGGAGTAACACTGAAGCTTTCTTT	CASSAGTGSNTEAFF
-	TRBV27	TRBJ2-7	TRBD2	TGTGCCAGCAGTTTATCCGTTAGCGGGAGCTCCTACGAGCAGTACTTC	CASSLSVSGSSYEQYF
-	TRBV29-1	TRBJ2-2	-	TGCAGCATTTCTCGCGGCACCGGGGAGCTGTTTTTT	CSISRGTGELFF
-	TRBV19	TRBJ1-3	-	TGTGCCAGTAGTGCCTTCCTAGGGGGTTCTGGAAACACCATATATTTT	CASSAFLGGSGNTIYF
-	TRBV19	TRBJ2-1	TRBD2	TGTGCCAGTAGTACCCCGCCACCGGGACTAGCGCCACAGTTACGGGCCAATGAGCAGTTCTTC	CASSTPPPGLAPQLRANEQFF
-	TRBV9	TRBJ2-1	TRBD2	TGTGCCAGCAGCGTAAAGGGCATAGCGGGAGCAGATGAGCAGTTCTTC	CASSVKGIAGADEQFF
-	TRBV11-3	TRBJ2-3	-	TGTGCCAGCAGCTTAGCCGCGGGCTCAGATACGCAGTATTTT	CASSLAAGSDTQYF
-	TRBV4-2	TRBJ2-1	-	TGTGCCAGCAGCCAAGATCCAGGTAATGAGCAGTTCTTC	CASSQDPGNEQFF
-	TRBV7-2	TRBJ2-4	-	TGTGCCAGCAGCTTAGCCTTCCTTTCGGGGTTGGGGAACATTCAGTACTTC	CASSLAFLSGLGNIQYF
-	TRBV15	TRBJ2-1	TRBD2	TGTGCCACCAGTTTGAGCGGGAGTTTTAATGAGCAGTTCTTC	CATSLSGSFNEQFF
-	TRBV3-1/TRBV3-2	TRBJ1-2	TRBD1	TGTGCCAGCAGCCATCGACAGGGGCACTATGGCTACACCTTC	CASSHRQGHYGYTF
-	TRBV19	TRBJ1-2	TRBD1	TGTGCCACCCAATCGAGACAGGGGTTGGGCGGCTACACCTTC	CATQSRQGLGGYTF
-	TRBV29-1	TRBJ2-1	-	TGCAGCGTTGAATATCGGGGGAGCAAAGGGAATGAGCAGTTCTTC	CSVEYRGSKGNEQFF
-	TRBV18	TRBJ2-2	-	TGTGCCAGCTCACCATCGCAGACTCTCGGGGAGCTGTTTTTT	CASSPSQTLGELFF
many	TRBV5-6	TRBJ1-2	TRBD1	TGTGCCAGCAGCTTGTCTGGGACAGGGAATGGCTACACCTTC	CASSLSGTGNGYTF
-	TRBV19	TRBJ1-5	-	TGTGCCAGTAGTGCCACAATGTCTTGGCCCCAGCATTTT	CASSATMSWPQHF
-	TRBV5-8	TRBJ2-1	TRBD1	TGTGCCAGCAGCTGGACAGGGGTCCCCGAGTATGAGCAGTTCTTC	CASSWTGVPEYEQFF
-	TRBV29-1	TRBJ2-7	-	TGCAGCGTTGGACAGAAGTCAGGCTACGAGCAGTACTTC	CSVGQKSGYEQYF
-	TRBV7-2	TRBJ2-3	-	TGTGCCAGCAGCGAGGGTCCTAAGGATACGCAGTATTTT	CASSEGPKDTQYF
-	TRBV7-9	TRBJ1-3	TRBD1	TGTGCCAGCAGGTACCGGGACAGATCCACCATATATTTT	CASRYRDRSTIYF
-	TRBV27	TRBJ2-5	-	TGTGCCAGCAGCCTTAACCCCAGTGGAGGGCTGGAGACCCAGTACTTC	CASSLNPSGGLETQYF
-	TRBV18	TRBJ1-1	-	TGTGCCAGCTCATGGGGCGGTGAAGCTTTCTTT	CASSWGGEAFF
once	TRBV10-3	TRBJ2-7	TRBD2	TGTGCCATCAGTGAGTCGGAGAGCGGGAGGTACGAGCAGTACTTC	CAISESESGRYEQYF